The clone carrying this T cell receptor beta chain was seen many times. Its matching antigen is unknown. Primed by a sample-barcoded 5' primer and a J-beta primer mix, a second PCR proceeded for 7 to 11 cycles. Each sample provided no less than 2.5 million CDR3-containing paired-end reads. TCRdb passed the 5' RACE reads through MiXCR, listing each CDR3 protein once. The sample lists 600,000 to 1,000,000 distinct CDR3 sequences, 20% to 30% occurring once. This specimen belongs to a study of blood T cells in healthy people across ages. Overall study findings and caveats: Diversity was estimated from one million T cells, and these estimates were considered underestimates.

These data were also filed under a second study, of T cells of mothers and their children. This second study says: The second PCR used the M1S primer, and this primer added sample barcodes and 2-4 random nucleotides.

This sequence was found in a boy aged 5-17 years in good health. Sequences were obtained from blood.

The CDR3 coding sequence is TGCAGCGCAGAAGGGGGTCGGAGCACTGAAGCTTTCTTT. Translated: CSAEGGRSTEAFF. This rearrangement joins TRBV29-1 to TRBJ1-1; TRBD1 is a possible D gene (6 bases). CDR1 and CDR2 from the germline V gene are SQVTM and ANQGSEA. The CDR3 contains 13 residues. Trimming took off 7 bases at V and 4 bases at J, with 16 bases between the two ends.